Reported below is one T cell receptor beta chain. Its antigen is still unknown. The data are from a study of T cell responses to AZD1222 COVID-19 vaccine. Study-wide results and caveats: At baseline, just five or six AZD1222 recipients tested seropositive. Vaccination with two AZD1222 doses was followed by a rise in Spike-specific TCR breadth and depth.

CDR3 length: 13 amino acids. V was clipped by 2 bases and J by 6 bases, with 12 bases between them. Looked up from germline, CDR1 is SGHRS and CDR2 is YFSETQ. Here immunoSEQ multiplex PCR was the method, and the copy in TCRdb shows in-frame clones only, minus some. The sample yields 110,000 to 150,000 clones, 80% to 90% seen once. The sequence derives from an adult in good health. The chain couples TRBV5-1 to TRBJ2-7; maybe TRBD2 (6 bases). The specimen comprised peripheral blood, sampled on day 0 of AZD1222 vaccination. CDR3 DNA: TGCGCCAGCAGCTTTAGCGGAGCCTCCGAGCAGTACTTC. Amino acids: CASSFSGASEQYF. Full variable domain (rest looked up from reference TRBV5-1 and TRBJ2-7): KAGVTQTPRYLIKTRGQQVTLSCSPISGHRSVSWYQQTPGQGLQFLFEYFSETQRNKGNFPGRFSGRQFSNSRSEMNVSTLELGDSALYLCASSFSGASEQYFGPGTRLTVT.